This T cell receptor beta chain was sequenced in a study of CD8+ T cells in alopecia areata. Study context: Oral tofacitinib (5 to 10 mg twice daily) was administered to treated patients. General study points: Scalp lesions, especially in alopecia totalis/universalis, had higher clonality than normal scalp.

This clone has only one observation. Its specificity is unknown. cDNA prepared by RNA extraction and subsequent reverse transcription served as the template for sequencing. Clones were read by immunoSEQ multiplex PCR, and TCRdb kept only the in-frame ones, dropping some. The sample comprises 80,000 to 100,000 clones, 40% to 50% of which are singletons, and less than 20% rests with the top ten. This sample's treatment: oral pan-JAK inhibitor, 5-10 mg twice daily. Peripheral blood samples and lesional scalp punch biopsies were obtained from alopecia areata patients. V trimming: 8 bases; J trimming: 2 bases; junction bases outside the gene matches: 5. This CDR3 has 13 residues. Germline V gene lookup returns CDR1 LNHDA and CDR2 SQIVND (reference sequence).

This specimen was CD8+ T cells sorted from blood, taken at week 24, from a patient treated with tofacitinib. V gene TRBV19 combines with J gene TRBJ2-7; TRBD2 matches at 8 bases. The sequence came from a human donor with alopecia areata. The CDR3 nucleotides are TGTGCCAGTGGACCGGGACTAGCCTACGAGCAGTACTTC. It encodes CASGPGLAYEQYF.